The next 27 T cell receptor beta chains were all read from a single sample in a study of blood T cells in healthy people across ages. Combining a sample-barcoded 5' primer with a J-beta primer mix, a second PCR ran for roughly 7 to 12 cycles. In TCRdb, the 5' RACE reads were re-called with MiXCR into one record per CDR3 protein. The sample consists of around 1,800,000 distinct CDR3 sequences, around 42% of them appearing once. Sequencing used blood. The receptor source for this set is a human donor in good health.

The CDR3 is CASSQDARGQSYGYTF. The CDR3 DNA reads TGCGCCAGCAGCCAAGATGCCCGTGGCCAGTCCTATGGCTACACCTTC. The gene calls are TRBV4-3 and TRBJ1-2; D unclear. Trimming stripped 0 bases from V and 4 bases from J, with 15 bases between. The CDR3 runs to 16 residues. Germline V gene sequence: CDR1 LGHNA, CDR2 YSLEER.

The chain couples TRBV9 to TRBJ1-2; D not resolved. Trimming removed 4 bases from V and 4 bases from J, with 17 bases in between. The CDR3 has 15 amino acids. Germline V lookup: CDR1 SGDLS, CDR2 YYNGEE. In nucleotides, the CDR3 is TGTGCCAGCAGCCCTCACAAGGTACCGGGCTATGGCTACACCTTC. This gives the protein CASSPHKVPGYGYTF.

In this sample, this clonotype turned up a few times. V and J are TRBV28 and TRBJ1-2; 9 bases map to TRBD1. Germline lookup yields CDR1 MDHEN and CDR2 SYDVKM. This CDR3 is 18 amino acids long. V gave up 3 bases and J gave up 7 bases; unmatched junction bases: 18. CDR3 sequence reads: CASSFLPGDREIRGGYTF. CDR3 coding DNA: TGTGCCAGCAGTTTTTTACCTGGGGACAGGGAGATAAGGGGTGGCTACACCTTC.

This clonotype was picked up a small number of times. The chain joins TRBV29-1 to TRBJ1-1; D unresolved. Germline CDR1 SQVTM, CDR2 ANQGSEA. The CDR3 is 12 amino acids. Trimming cost V 6 bases and J 2 bases, with 10 bases left between them. Written as DNA, the CDR3 is TGCAGCGTGGTTGAAACTAACACTGAAGCTTTCTTT. It codes for CSVVETNTEAFF.

This clonotype occurred a few times. The chain carries TRBV10-3 and TRBJ2-1; perhaps TRBD1 as D (5 bases). The germline V gene has CDR1 ENHRY and CDR2 SYGVKD. V was clipped by 5 bases and J by 7 bases, with 15 bases between them. The CDR3 extends over 14 amino acids. CDR3 region: CAISSGFGVNEQFF. The CDR3 DNA reads as TGTGCCATCAGTTCAGGGTTTGGTGTGAATGAGCAGTTCTTC.

For this clonotype: One end of the junction fails to match germline, which may point to a read error. The chain recombines TRBV12-3 or TRBV12-4 with TRBJ2-3, with D tentatively TRBD2 (6 bases). This CDR3 has 16 residues. CDR3 loop: CASKPGLTISTDAQYF. As DNA, the CDR3 is TGTGCCAGCAAACCGGGACTCACGATAAGCACAGATGCGCAGTATTTT.

The chain employs TRBV6-2 or TRBV6-3 and TRBJ2-4; 9 positions agree with TRBD1. The last part of the DNA fits TRBJ2-7 better; the J call may be wrong. CDR1 is MNHEY, CDR2 SVGEGT, per germline. This CDR3 is built from 17 residues. The CDR3 protein is CASSPTQGTGNTYEQYF. The DNA for the CDR3 is TGTGCCAGCAGTCCCACCCAAGGGACAGGGAACACCTACGAGCAGTACTTC.

This sequence joins TRBV12-3 or TRBV12-4 and TRBJ2-2; D remains unclear. V was cut by 8 bases and J by 2 bases, with 9 bases left in between. The CDR3 is 13 residues long. The CDR3 coding sequence is TGTGCCAGCGTGGCAGACAACACCGGGGAGCTGTTTTTT. This codes for CASVADNTGELFF.

This chain links TRBV2 with TRBJ2-1, with 8 bases aligning to TRBD1. V shed 7 bases, J shed 3 bases, and the junction held 5 bases outside the gene matches. Germline-derived CDR1 and CDR2 are SNHLY and FYNNEI. CDR3 length: 14 residues. The CDR3 sequence is CASKQGVVYNEQFF. The DNA of the CDR3 is TGTGCCAGCAAACAGGGGGTGGTCTACAATGAGCAGTTCTTC. The variable domain in full, with the rest retrieved from reference TRBV2 and TRBJ2-1, is EPEVTQTPSHQVTQMGQEVILRCVPISNHLYFYWYRQILGQKVEFLVSFYNNEISEKSEIFDDQFSVERPDGSNFTLKIRSTKLEDSAMYFCASKQGVVYNEQFFGPGTRLTVL.

This clonotype was recorded many times. This chain joins TRBV24-1 and TRBJ2-3, with 9 bases fitting TRBD1. Trimming removed 4 bases from V and 2 bases from J; junction bases left unmatched: 9. CDR1 KGHDR and CDR2 SFDVKD come from the germline V gene. The CDR3 totals 17 residues. This CDR3 reads CATSDAPGTGYTDTQYF. The CDR3 DNA reads TGTGCCACCAGTGACGCCCCCGGGACAGGGTACACAGATACGCAGTATTTT.

The rearrangement links TRBV29-1 to TRBJ2-7; 10 positions agree with TRBD1. The CDR3 loop spans 11 amino acids. Germline loops: CDR1 SQVTM, CDR2 ANQGSEA. The V segment lost 6 bases and the J segment 10 bases; nucleotides outside the gene matches: 6. CDR3 bases: TGCAGCGTGGACAGGGGGAGCGGTCAGTACTTC. Its translation: CSVDRGSGQYF.

This clonotype has a count of ten or more. The chain is built from TRBV20-1 and TRBJ2-4; D might be TRBD1 or TRBD2, each matching 5 bases. CDR1 and CDR2 from the germline V gene are DFQATT and SNEGSKA (reference sequence). V lost 3 bases and J lost 0, with 12 bases in between. This CDR3 has 15 amino acids. CDR3 coding DNA: TGCAGTGCTAGTCGGGGCCTCCTAGCCAAAAACATTCAGTACTTC. This codes for CSASRGLLAKNIQYF.

The chain joins TRBV9 to TRBJ1-2; D ambiguous. The CDR3 spans 15 residues. V was clipped by 0 bases and J by 8 bases, with 17 bases between them. Germline assignment: CDR1 SGDLS and CDR2 YYNGEE. The CDR3 spells CASSVGGRAPGGYTF. The CDR3 nucleotides read TGTGCCAGCAGCGTAGGGGGAAGGGCCCCCGGGGGCTACACCTTC.

J is TRBJ2-3 and V is TRBV4-3; D is tentatively TRBD1 or TRBD2 (5 bases each). The CDR3 covers 16 residues. Trimming took off 2 bases at V and 0 bases at J, with 12 bases between the two ends. Germline values: CDR1 LGHNA, CDR2 YSLEER. The CDR3 DNA reads as TGCGCCAGCAGCCAACGGGGCCGTCCTAGCACAGATACGCAGTATTTT. Protein sequence: CASSQRGRPSTDTQYF.

On this clonotype itself: A read error may be the cause here, since a much bigger clone is one base away. The J gene is TRBJ2-3, the V gene TRBV6-5, with D uncertain. Germline-derived CDR1 and CDR2 are MNHEY and SVGAGI. The CDR3 has 14 amino acids. In nucleotides, the CDR3 is TGTGCCAGCGGTTACCAGACAAGCACAGATACGCAGTATTTT. Protein: CASGYQTSTDTQYF.

The V and J genes are TRBV27 and TRBJ1-6; TRBD1 matches 8 bases. The V gene's germline CDR1 is MNHEY and CDR2 SMNVEV (reference sequence). J was trimmed by 4 bases and V by 5 bases; bases with no gene match: 13. CDR3 length equals 18 residues. The DNA for the CDR3 is TGTGCCAGCAGTCCGCGTAATTTGGACAGGGATTATAATTCACCCCTCCACTTT. It yields the protein CASSPRNLDRDYNSPLHF.

This clonotype was seen a handful of times. The rearrangement links TRBV12-3 or TRBV12-4 to TRBJ2-5; maybe TRBD1 (6 bases). The V gene lost 8 bases and the J gene lost 3 bases, with 19 bases spanning the gap. This CDR3 is 15 amino acids long. The CDR3 reads CASSLSQGLEETQYF. The CDR3 DNA reads TGTGCCAGCTCCCTCTCACAGGGTTTGGAAGAGACCCAGTACTTC.

V and J are TRBV7-2 and TRBJ2-7, with 9 bases aligning to TRBD1. The ends lost 3 bases at V and 7 bases at J; junction bases unmatched: 7. The CDR3 covers 14 residues. The germline V gene has CDR1 SGHTA and CDR2 FQGNSA. The CDR3 sequence is CASSFTGGAGEQYF. In DNA form, the CDR3 reads TGTGCCAGCAGCTTCACAGGGGGCGCGGGAGAGCAGTACTTC.

This clonotype was seen a handful of times. The chain links TRBV29-1 to TRBJ1-2, with 7 bases fitting TRBD1. The CDR3 consists of 13 residues. Germline CDR1 is SQVTM and CDR2 is ANQGSEA. J gave up 4 bases and V 5 bases, and 7 bases lay outside the gene matches. The CDR3 is CSVYRDSLYGYTF. CDR3 nucleotides: TGCAGCGTTTACCGGGACAGTCTCTATGGCTACACCTTC. The whole variable domain, filled in from reference TRBV29-1 and TRBJ1-2, reads SAVISQKPSRDICQRGTSLTIQCQVDSQVTMMFWYRQQPGQSLTLIATANQGSEATYESGFVIDKFPISRPNLTFSTLTVSNMSPEDSSIYLCSVYRDSLYGYTFGSGTRLTVV.

The chain joins TRBV28 to TRBJ2-6; TRBD1 aligns across 8 bases. From germline, CDR1 is MDHEN and CDR2 SYDVKM. This CDR3 has 20 amino acids. Unmatched junction bases numbered 15, after V lost 5 bases and J lost 0 bases. CDR3 sequence (DNA): TGTGCCAGCAGTCCCGGGACAGGTCATAGTTCTGTCTCTGGGGCCAACGTCCTGACTTTC. Translation: CASSPGTGHSSVSGANVLTF. Looking up the rest from reference TRBV28 and TRBJ2-6 gives the full variable domain: DVKVTQSSRYLVKRTGEKVFLECVQDMDHENMFWYRQDPGLGLRLIYFSYDVKMKEKGDIPEGYSVSREKKERFSLILESASTNQTSMYLCASSPGTGHSSVSGANVLTFGAGSRLTVL.

V is TRBV11-2 and J is TRBJ2-3; possibly TRBD2 for D (5 bases). The CDR3 covers 11 residues. The germline V gene encodes CDR1 SGHAT and CDR2 FQNNGV. The V gene lost 0 bases and the J gene lost 11 bases, with 6 bases spanning the gap. The CDR3 nucleotides are TGTGCCAGCAGCTTAGATCGGGGGCAGTATTTT. Translated: CASSLDRGQYF.

The chain combines TRBV4-1 with TRBJ1-2; 11 bases line up with TRBD1. The V gene end was trimmed by 5 bases and the J gene end by 6 bases; junction bases not matched to a gene: 11. The CDR3 contains 16 residues. Germline lookup yields CDR1 MGHRA and CDR2 YSYEKL. CDR3 in DNA: TGCGCCAGCAGCTCGCCTACCCGGACAGGGGGCAATGGCTACACCTTC. Translation gives CASSSPTRTGGNGYTF.

The sample holds a few counts of this clonotype. This chain connects TRBV7-9 to TRBJ2-1, with 13 positions matching TRBD2. CDR1 SEHNR and CDR2 FQNEAQ come from the germline V gene (reference sequence). The CDR3 spans 15 residues. V lost 4 bases and J lost 6; bases outside the gene matches: 3. The DNA for the CDR3 is TGTGCCAGCAGCTATAGACTAGCGGGGGGCAATGAGCAGTTCTTC. Protein sequence: CASSYRLAGGNEQFF.

This chain links TRBV4-3 with TRBJ2-3; 8 nucleotides agree with TRBD1. After removal of 4 bases from V and 4 bases from J, the junction contained 22 bases not matched to a gene. The length of the CDR3 is 20 residues. CDR1 and CDR2 from the germline V gene are LGHNA and YSLEER. The CDR3 loop reads CASSLGAVRATGVFADTQYF. CDR3 nucleotides: TGCGCCAGCAGCCTCGGGGCAGTTCGGGCGACAGGGGTGTTTGCAGATACGCAGTATTTT.

This clonotype showed up just a few times. The rearrangement links TRBV29-1 to TRBJ2-3, with 10 positions matching TRBD1. Germline CDR1 and CDR2: SQVTM and ANQGSEA. The CDR3 sequence is 19 residues long. V shed 3 bases and J 2 bases; nucleotides not matched to a gene: 17. The CDR3 coding sequence is TGCAGCGTTGATGGGGACAGGGGTTTCCACCTCTATTACACAGATACGCAGTATTTT. Amino acid sequence: CSVDGDRGFHLYYTDTQYF.

This chain uses TRBV2 with TRBJ1-5; possible D gene TRBD1, 6 bases. The germline V gene encodes CDR1 SNHLY and CDR2 FYNNEI. The CDR3 is made up of 15 amino acids. V lost 5 bases, J lost 3 bases, and 14 bases lay in between. CDR3 region: CASSLDSRLNQPQHF. CDR3 in DNA: TGTGCCAGCAGTTTGGACAGTCGACTCAATCAGCCCCAGCATTTT.

The sample holds a few counts of this clonotype. The rearrangement uses TRBV5-1 and TRBJ2-7; D gene unclear. Trimming took off 4 bases at V and 6 bases at J, with 11 bases between the two ends. Germline loops: CDR1 SGHRS, CDR2 YFSETQ. The CDR3 loop spans 12 amino acids. The CDR3 region has the DNA TGCGCCAGCAGCACCGGACGACCCGAGCAGTACTTC. It encodes CASSTGRPEQYF. Complete variable domain (other parts from reference TRBV5-1 and TRBJ2-7): KAGVTQTPRYLIKTRGQQVTLSCSPISGHRSVSWYQQTPGQGLQFLFEYFSETQRNKGNFPGRFSGRQFSNSRSEMNVSTLELGDSALYLCASSTGRPEQYFGPGTRLTVT.